Below are 26 T cell receptor beta chains sequenced from a single sample in a study of blood T cell repertoires in COVID-19. TCRdb keeps only in-frame clones here, not all; method: immunoSEQ multiplex PCR. This sample has around 240,000 clones, with about 86% found just once. Material for sequencing was peripheral blood. Receptor source: a woman aged 30 to 39 who had recovered from COVID-19.

The chain has TRBV19 and TRBJ1-1, with D possibly TRBD1 on 5 matching bases. The CDR3 totals 12 residues. V was pared by 10 bases and J by 0 bases, with 9 bases between. Germline loops: CDR1 LNHDA, CDR2 SQIVND (reference sequence). CDR3 residues: CATRTMNTEAFF. CDR3 in DNA: TGTGCCACCCGGACAATGAACACTGAAGCTTTCTTT.

The chain uses TRBV6-5 and TRBJ2-7; D ambiguous. The CDR3 length is 13 residues. The germline V gene has CDR1 MNHEY and CDR2 SVGAGI. Deletions cut 7 bases from V and 1 base from J, with 11 bases between. CDR3 coding DNA: TGTGCCAGCAAGCGATCCACTTCCTACGAGCAGTACTTC. Translation: CASKRSTSYEQYF.

Here the CDR3 reads CASSLEGGSSYEQYF. CDR3 sequence (DNA): TGTGCCAGCAGCTTAGAGGGGGGAAGCTCCTACGAGCAGTACTTC. V gene TRBV11-2 combines with J gene TRBJ2-7, with D tentatively TRBD2 (6 bases). V lost 0 bases and J lost 0, with 9 bases in between. The germline V gene encodes CDR1 SGHAT and CDR2 FQNNGV. The CDR3 runs to 15 residues.

As to this clone: Other DNA sequences in this specimen translate into the identical CDR3. The V call is TRBV6-5, the J call TRBJ1-1; no reliable D call. The CDR3 covers 14 residues. The germline V gene has CDR1 MNHEY and CDR2 SVGAGI. V was pared by 0 bases and J by 5 bases, with 10 bases between. In nucleotides, the CDR3 is TGTGCCAGCAGTTACTCGGGAGGGCGGACTGAAGCTTTCTTT. Translation gives CASSYSGGRTEAFF.

The gene calls are TRBV13 and TRBJ2-1, with TRBD1 matching 8 bases. The CDR3 spans 14 residues. Unmatched junction bases numbered 3, after V lost 2 bases and J lost 6 bases. Germline-derived CDR1 and CDR2 are PRHDT and FYEKMQ (reference sequence). In DNA, the CDR3 is TGTGCCAGCAGCTTAAGACAGGGGTCCAATGAGCAGTTCTTC. Its translation: CASSLRQGSNEQFF.

The CDR3 reads CASEPRDRPLYGYTF. DNA of the CDR3: TGTGCCAGCGAACCCCGGGACAGACCCCTCTATGGCTACACCTTC. This chain links TRBV19 with TRBJ1-2; TRBD1 matches 7 bases. The junction had 14 bases not matched to a gene; V was cut back by 9 bases and J by 4 bases. The germline gives CDR1 LNHDA, CDR2 SQIVND (reference sequence). This CDR3 is built from 15 residues.

Written as DNA, the CDR3 is TGTGCCAGCAGCGTCTCCGGGAGCACAGATACGCAGTATTTT. Translation: CASSVSGSTDTQYF. The rearrangement links TRBV9 to TRBJ2-3, with D unclear. V shed 2 bases and J shed 0 bases, with 7 bases lying between them. The CDR3 length is 14 residues. The germline CDR1 and CDR2 sequences are SGDLS and YYNGEE.

On this clone itself: Other DNA sequences of this sample code for an identical CDR3. The gene calls are TRBV4-2 and TRBJ1-2, with D possibly being TRBD1 (6 bases). This CDR3 contains 14 residues. Trimming took off 3 bases at V and 2 bases at J, with 10 bases between the two ends. Germline loops: CDR1 LGHNA, CDR2 YNFKEQ. The CDR3 sequence: CASSQGGQNYGYTF. CDR3 bases: TGTGCCAGCAGCCAGGGCGGACAGAACTATGGCTACACCTTC.

Comments on this clone: The same CDR3 also results from other DNA sequences found in this sample. The J gene is TRBJ1-2, the V gene TRBV20-1; no reliable D call. With 5 bases removed from V and 4 bases from J, the gap between germline ends came to 8 bases. The CDR3 is 11 amino acids. Germline lookup yields CDR1 DFQATT and CDR2 SNEGSKA (reference sequence). This CDR3 reads CSAPDSYGYTF. The CDR3 bases are TGCAGTGCTCCAGACTCCTATGGCTACACCTTC.

The chain uses TRBV29-1 and TRBJ1-1; TRBD1 matches 8 bases. J gave up 5 bases and V 3 bases, and 5 bases lay outside the gene matches. Per germline, CDR1 SQVTM and CDR2 ANQGSEA. The CDR3 totals 13 residues. CDR3 sequence reads: CSVDQTGVTEAFF. CDR3 bases: TGCAGCGTTGATCAGACAGGGGTTACTGAAGCTTTCTTT. Drawing the rest from reference TRBV29-1 and TRBJ1-1, the complete variable domain is SAVISQKPSRDICQRGTSLTIQCQVDSQVTMMFWYRQQPGQSLTLIATANQGSEATYESGFVIDKFPISRPNLTFSTLTVSNMSPEDSSIYLCSVDQTGVTEAFFGQGTRLTVV.

The V call is TRBV5-1, the J call TRBJ2-3; 9 bases agree with TRBD2. In germline, CDR1 is SGHRS, CDR2 YFSETQ. The CDR3 runs to 14 residues. J gave up 4 bases and V 4 bases, and 4 bases lay outside the gene matches. CDR3 residues: CASSTGTSSDTQYF. The CDR3 DNA is TGCGCCAGCAGCACCGGGACTAGCTCAGATACGCAGTATTTT.

The J gene is TRBJ2-7, the V gene TRBV11-2; D gene ambiguous. This CDR3 has 12 residues. Germline V gives CDR1 SGHAT, CDR2 FQNNGV. The V gene lost 2 bases and the J gene lost 3 bases, with 5 bases spanning the gap. The CDR3 loop reads CASSLSGYEQYF. In nucleotides, the CDR3 is TGTGCCAGCAGCTTATCGGGCTACGAGCAGTACTTC.

This clone was detected a few times. This chain uses TRBV3-1 (or the pseudogene TRBV3-2) with TRBJ1-2; D is unclear. Per the germline V gene, CDR1 is LGHDT and CDR2 is YNNKEL (reference sequence). The CDR3 loop spans 14 amino acids. With 1 base removed from V and 5 bases from J, the gap between germline ends came to 11 bases. The CDR3 is CASSQGGGIYGYTF. DNA of the CDR3: TGTGCCAGCAGCCAAGGCGGCGGGATATATGGCTACACCTTC.

The chain employs TRBV25-1 and TRBJ2-3; 7 positions agree with TRBD1. The CDR3 has 13 residues. The V segment lost 6 bases and the J segment 4 bases; nucleotides outside the gene matches: 4. Germline CDR1 reads MGHDK; CDR2 reads SYGVNS. The CDR3 loop is CASSVGGPDTQYF. The CDR3 nucleotides are TGTGCCAGCAGCGTAGGGGGCCCAGATACGCAGTATTTT.

The genes are TRBV12-5 and TRBJ2-3; no definite D call. The CDR3 is made up of 13 amino acids. Germline CDR1 is LGHNT and CDR2 is FRNRAP. V lost 4 bases to trimming and J lost 4 bases, with 9 bases between them. CDR3 DNA: TGTGCTAGTGGTTCGTCGGGTGCAGATACGCAGTATTTT. Translating it yields CASGSSGADTQYF.

This sequence joins TRBV10-3 and TRBJ2-2, with D possibly matching TRBD2 (5 bases). Germline CDR1 and CDR2: ENHRY and SYGVKD. This CDR3 is 11 amino acids long. The V end was cut by 10 bases, the J end by 5 bases, with 8 bases between. The CDR3 DNA follows: TGTGCCACCACTAGAACCGGGGAGCTGTTTTTT. Protein: CATTRTGELFF.

V gene TRBV30 combines with J gene TRBJ1-2; the D gene is possibly TRBD1 (6 bases). Trimming removed 0 bases from V and 5 bases from J, with 10 bases in between. The CDR3 has 13 residues. Germline V gene lookup returns CDR1 GTSNPN and CDR2 SVGIG (reference sequence). The CDR3 spells CAWSVTGQYGYTF. DNA of the CDR3: TGTGCCTGGAGTGTAACAGGGCAATATGGCTACACCTTC.

This chain connects TRBV5-1 to TRBJ1-3; no clear D. V lost 7 bases to trimming and J lost 1 base, with 18 bases between them. The CDR3 contains 16 residues. Germline V gene sequence: CDR1 SGHRS, CDR2 YFSETQ. The CDR3 coding sequence is TGCGCCAGCGCACGTACTTCAACGAGGTCTGGAAACACCATATATTTT. Protein product: CASARTSTRSGNTIYF.

The chain links TRBV3-1 (or the pseudogene TRBV3-2) to TRBJ1-4; D gene unclear. CDR3 length: 15 amino acids. Trimming shortened V by 2 bases and J by 8 bases, and 15 bases separated the two germline ends. Germline CDR1 LGHDT, CDR2 YNNKEL (reference sequence). The CDR3 loop reads CASSQSTLGSEKLFF. CDR3 sequence (DNA): TGTGCCAGCAGCCAATCTACTCTAGGTAGCGAAAAACTGTTTTTT.

In nucleotides, the CDR3 is TGTGCCAGCAGCTGGCCCGGAGGGGTACAAGAGACCCAGTACTTC. Translating it yields CASSWPGGVQETQYF. The gene calls are TRBV5-6 and TRBJ2-5; maybe TRBD2 (6 bases). The ends were cut back, 3 bases at V and 2 bases at J, with 14 bases in the middle. The CDR3 covers 15 residues. In germline, CDR1 is SGHDT, CDR2 YYEEEE.

The chain combines TRBV6-2 or TRBV6-3 with TRBJ2-5; TRBD2 is a possible D gene (7 bases). The V gene lost 5 bases and the J gene lost 4 bases, with 14 bases spanning the gap. Germline V gene lookup returns CDR1 MNHEY and CDR2 SVGEGT. The CDR3 has 14 amino acids. CDR3 nucleotides: TGTGCCAGCAGTGCCCCGGGGGGCCCAGAGACCCAGTACTTC. This gives the protein CASSAPGGPETQYF.

V and J are TRBV5-1 and TRBJ2-2; 12 positions match TRBD2. CDR3 length equals 16 residues. Per the germline V gene, CDR1 is SGHRS and CDR2 is YFSETQ. V trimming: 4 bases; J trimming: 7 bases; junction bases outside the gene matches: 8. The CDR3 DNA follows: TGCGCCAGCAGCGCCCTAGCGGGGGGGCAGATCGGGGAGCTGTTTTTT. Amino acids: CASSALAGGQIGELFF.

The chain is built from TRBV4-3 and TRBJ2-5, with 8 bases matching TRBD2. The V segment lost 2 bases and the J segment 5 bases; nucleotides outside the gene matches: 7. The CDR3 spans 15 residues. Germline CDR1 LGHNA, CDR2 YSLEER. In DNA, the CDR3 is TGCGCCAGCAGCCAATCGGGGGGGAGTGGGGAGACCCAGTACTTC. This translates into CASSQSGGSGETQYF.

In this sample, this clone turned up a few times. CDR3 in amino acids: CASRPTWTGGRDEQFF. In DNA form, the CDR3 reads TGTGCCAGCAGACCCACCTGGACAGGGGGCAGGGATGAGCAGTTCTTC. J is TRBJ2-1 and V is TRBV7-9; TRBD1 agrees at 11 bases. The CDR3 runs to 16 residues. Germline loops: CDR1 SEHNR, CDR2 FQNEAQ (reference sequence). V gave up 6 bases and J gave up 8 bases; unmatched junction bases: 12. The whole variable domain, remainder taken from reference TRBV7-9 and TRBJ2-1, is DTGVSQNPRHKITKRGQNVTFRCDPISEHNRLYWYRQTLGQGPEFLTYFQNEAQLEKSRLLSDRFSAERPKGSFSTLEIQRTEQGDSAMYLCASRPTWTGGRDEQFFGPGTRLTVL.

The chain joins TRBV30 to TRBJ2-1, with 13 bases matching TRBD2. The CDR3 is 17 residues long. Germline V lookup: CDR1 GTSNPN, CDR2 SVGIG (reference sequence). V shed 3 bases and J 8 bases; nucleotides not matched to a gene: 13. CDR3 coding DNA: TGTGCCTGGAGGAGAACTAGCGGGGGGGCGTTAGGGGATGAGCAGTTCTTC. Residues: CAWRRTSGGALGDEQFF. Together with reference TRBV30 and TRBJ2-1, the CDR3 gives the full variable domain: SQTIHQWPATLVQPVGSPLSLECTVEGTSNPNLYWYRQAAGRGLQLLFYSVGIGQISSEVPQNLSASRPQDRQFILSSKKLLLSDSGFYLCAWRRTSGGALGDEQFFGPGTRLTVL.

The V call is TRBV5-6, the J call TRBJ2-3; the D is unclear. The CDR3 extends over 14 amino acids. Germline CDR1 and CDR2: SGHDT and YYEEEE. Trimming removed 0 bases at V and 4 bases at J, with 9 bases between. CDR3 sequence: CASSLDLLPDTQYF. The DNA for the CDR3 is TGTGCCAGCAGCTTGGATCTCCTCCCAGATACGCAGTATTTT.